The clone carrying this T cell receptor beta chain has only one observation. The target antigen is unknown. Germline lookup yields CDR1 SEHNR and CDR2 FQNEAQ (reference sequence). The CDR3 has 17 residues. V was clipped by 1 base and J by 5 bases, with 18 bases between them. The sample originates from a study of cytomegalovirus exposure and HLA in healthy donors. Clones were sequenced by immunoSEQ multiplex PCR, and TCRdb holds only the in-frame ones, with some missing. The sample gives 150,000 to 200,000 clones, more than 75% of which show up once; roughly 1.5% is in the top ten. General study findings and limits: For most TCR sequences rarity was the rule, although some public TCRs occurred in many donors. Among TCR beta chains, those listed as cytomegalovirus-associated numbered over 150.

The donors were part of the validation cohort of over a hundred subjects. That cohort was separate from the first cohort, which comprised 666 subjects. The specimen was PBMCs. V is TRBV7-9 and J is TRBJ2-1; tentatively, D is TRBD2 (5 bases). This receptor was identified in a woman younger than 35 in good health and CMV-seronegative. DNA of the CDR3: TGTGCCAGCAGCTTAGGCCTTCGAGGGAGTAGGGACAATGAGCAGTTCTTC. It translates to CASSLGLRGSRDNEQFF.